The clone carrying this T cell receptor beta chain was counted at least ten times. Its antigen is currently unknown. The diagnoses drew upon clinical symptoms, serum thyroxine and TRAb, thyroid ultrasound and orbital computed tomography. The record originates from a study of T cells in Graves' hyperthyroidism and ophthalmopathy. The V gene's germline CDR1 is SGHDN and CDR2 FVKESK. Trimming took off 0 bases at V and 7 bases at J, with 7 bases between the two ends. The CDR3 runs to 12 residues. There were TCR beta CDR3 regions amplified from RNA transcripts. The HTBI primer set was used in a first-round RT-PCR of the TCR CDR3. TCRdb re-analysed the multiplex PCR reads in MiXCR, keeping a single row per CDR3 protein. The sample shows 300,000 to 450,000 distinct CDR3 sequences, 13% of them seen only once. Study outcomes and limitations: For ophthalmopathy, model prediction preceded onset by a median around six months.

The gene calls are TRBV14 and TRBJ2-7; D is ambiguous. The source is a woman aged 18 to 35 with Graves' hyperthyroidism. What was sequenced was blood. Here the CDR3 reads CASSQDQREQYF. CDR3 nucleotides: TGTGCCAGCAGCCAAGATCAGCGTGAGCAGTACTTC.